This entry is about one T cell receptor beta chain. In the source study's methods: From reference gene primer amplification, estimates of nucleated cell counts were derived. Sequencing used immunoSEQ multiplex PCR; TCRdb keeps in-frame clones, though not all of them. The V and J calls and clone size are taken from that table; D and trimming were inferred from the DNA. The table records under 300,000 clones, about 88% of them present only once. This sample is part of a study of blood T cell repertoires in COVID-19. Study details: Acute and convalescent COVID-19 samples came from the United States, Italy and Spain. From T cells, B-cell-depleted T cells, or PBMCs came the material, which was cDNA or gDNA.

The CDR3 is 15 residues long. Deletions cut 1 base from V and 2 bases from J, with 11 bases between. Looked up from germline, CDR1 is MNHNS and CDR2 is SASEGT. The rearrangement uses TRBV6-1 and TRBJ1-2; D may be TRBD1 (5 bases). This TCR came from a woman aged 40 to 50 who had recovered from COVID-19. Input material: peripheral blood. The DNA of the CDR3 is TGTGCCAGCAGTGAAGGTCTCAGGGCAAACTATGGCTACACCTTC. Its translation is CASSEGLRANYGYTF.